This TCR beta chain was recorded in a study of post-analysis software for immune sequencing data. Study context: Progressive-relapsing, secondary progressive and relapsing-remitting multiple sclerosis were among the disease courses included. Study-wide findings and caveats: Samples prepared in the same batch strongly co-clustered by F measure. Patients had higher frequencies than controls of roughly five TRBV segments, including TRBV5-6, TRBV5-1 and TRBV20-1. People with multiple sclerosis had a significantly lower normalized Chao1 diversity than controls did.

Germline CDR1 is MGHDK and CDR2 is SYGVNS. The V gene lost 4 bases and the J gene lost 5 bases, with 11 bases spanning the gap. CDR3 length equals 13 residues. On this clonotype itself: Its cognate antigen is unknown.

Prepared libraries of TCR beta cDNA carried unique molecular identifiers. T cells, roughly 1 to 10 million of them, yielded a few hundred thousand cDNA molecules. TCRdb recomputed calls from the PCR reads with MiXCR, one row per CDR3 protein. The sample records 430,000 or so distinct CDR3 sequences, more than 30% being singletons. Source material: blood. The chain links TRBV25-1 to TRBJ2-5, with unresolved D. This sequence was found in a girl between 2 and 10 years old with multiple sclerosis. CDR3 sequence reads: CASSGSTWETQYF. CDR3 bases: TGTGCCAGCAGTGGCAGTACCTGGGAGACCCAGTACTTC.